Listed below are T cell receptor beta chains from one sample, sequenced in a study of blood T cell repertoires in COVID-19. Measured with immunoSEQ multiplex PCR; TCRdb has only the in-frame clones, and not every one. Of fewer than 200,000 clones listed, about 91% were seen once; the top ten hold less than 5%. Input material: peripheral blood. These receptors were collected from a woman in her fifties or sixties who had recovered from COVID-19. Each CDR3 is given with its conserved first and last residue. The order of the fields is J gene, V gene, CDR3 protein.

j_call: TRBJ2-1; v_call: TRBV28; cdr3_aa: CASSLGGQGRHEQFF
j_call: TRBJ2-3; v_call: TRBV28; cdr3_aa: CASRGGSTDTQYF
j_call: TRBJ1-1; v_call: TRBV11-2; cdr3_aa: CASSSSQGYTEAFF
j_call: TRBJ1-2; v_call: TRBV7-2; cdr3_aa: CASSLSGPGYTF
j_call: TRBJ2-1; v_call: TRBV3-1/TRBV3-2; cdr3_aa: CASSQTMTDNEQFF
j_call: TRBJ1-5; v_call: TRBV6-5; cdr3_aa: CASKMGAGDQPQHF
j_call: TRBJ1-2; v_call: TRBV12-3/TRBV12-4; cdr3_aa: CASSFSTGGGYTF
j_call: TRBJ2-3; v_call: TRBV9; cdr3_aa: CASSFTGGATDTQYF
j_call: TRBJ1-2; v_call: TRBV24-1; cdr3_aa: CATSDLQGTDSNYGYTF
j_call: TRBJ1-6; v_call: TRBV5-1; cdr3_aa: CASTLSGQGDSPLHF
j_call: TRBJ1-4; v_call: TRBV5-1; cdr3_aa: CASSKSGTGSEKLFF